Sequencing of this TCR beta chain was carried out in a study of neurological immune-mediated disorders. Study results and limitations: Levels of TCR clonal expansion peaked in HTLV-1-associated myelopathy and reached their lowest in multiple sclerosis, under those of healthy controls. Among 34 multiple sclerosis patients, phylogenetic grouping put the repertoires of 18 into a single related-CDR3 cluster, a possible signature.

This clonotype was observed at least ten times. Its antigen is not identified. Unsorted libraries were derived from 2 million PBMCs stored at -80 C. Germline values: CDR1 SQVTM, CDR2 ANQGSEA. CDR3 size: 15 residues. V was pared by 3 bases and J by 2 bases, with 4 bases of the junction left unmatched. Sequencing runs each generated in excess of 200 million TCR-beta sequences derived from 15-18 subjects. One entry per CDR3 protein results from TCRdb running MiXCR on the 5' RACE reads. The table records about 46,000 distinct CDR3 sequences, roughly 3% of them present only once. J is TRBJ2-2 and V is TRBV29-1; 9 nucleotides align to TRBD2. The origin of this receptor is a woman between 45 and 65 years old with multiple sclerosis. Sample: PBMCs. CDR3 sequence reads: CSVEAGGPNTGELFF. CDR3 DNA sequence: TGCAGCGTTGAGGCGGGAGGGCCTAACACCGGGGAGCTGTTTTTT.